Included here is one T cell receptor beta chain sequence, with context. The antigen remains unidentified. The CDR3 spans 16 residues. J lost 7 bases, V lost 3 bases, and 13 bases had no gene match. Germline V CDR1 and CDR2: SGHKS, YYEKEE (reference sequence). The data are from a study of cytomegalovirus exposure and HLA in healthy donors. Overall study results and limits: Approximately 18,000 TCR beta sequences were associated with HLA alleles at 0.05 false discovery rate in a later analysis.

Primers included in the PCR were 60 Vbeta and 13 Jbeta primers. The assay was immunoSEQ multiplex PCR, and TCRdb's table has in-frame clones only and misses some. The repertoire includes about 130,000 clones, approximately 80% of them detected once, and 1.9% sits in the top ten. The V and J genes are TRBV5-5 and TRBJ2-3, with TRBD1 matching over 8 bases. This clonotype was obtained from a man aged 45-60 years in good health and CMV-seronegative. The sample was PBMCs. The CDR3 protein is CASSSEVAGGLNTQYF. For the CDR3, the DNA is TGTGCCAGCAGCTCGGAGGTAGCAGGGGGCCTGAATACGCAGTATTTT.